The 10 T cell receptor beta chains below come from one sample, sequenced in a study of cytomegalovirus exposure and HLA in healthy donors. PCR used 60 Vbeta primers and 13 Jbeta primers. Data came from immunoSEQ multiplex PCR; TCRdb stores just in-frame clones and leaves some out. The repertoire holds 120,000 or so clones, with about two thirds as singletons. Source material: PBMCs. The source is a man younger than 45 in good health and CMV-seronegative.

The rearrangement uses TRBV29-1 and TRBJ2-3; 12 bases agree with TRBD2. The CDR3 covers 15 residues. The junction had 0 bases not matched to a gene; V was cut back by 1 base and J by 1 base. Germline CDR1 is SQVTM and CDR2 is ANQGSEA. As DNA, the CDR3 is TGCAGCGTTGAAGGGACTAGCGGGGGCACAGATACGCAGTATTTT. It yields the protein CSVEGTSGGTDTQYF.

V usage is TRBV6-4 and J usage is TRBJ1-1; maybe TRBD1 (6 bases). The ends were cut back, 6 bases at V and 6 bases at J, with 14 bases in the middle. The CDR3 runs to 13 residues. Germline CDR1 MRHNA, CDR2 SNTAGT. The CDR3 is CASSYDRWAEAFF. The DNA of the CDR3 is TGTGCCAGCAGCTACGACAGGTGGGCTGAAGCTTTCTTT.

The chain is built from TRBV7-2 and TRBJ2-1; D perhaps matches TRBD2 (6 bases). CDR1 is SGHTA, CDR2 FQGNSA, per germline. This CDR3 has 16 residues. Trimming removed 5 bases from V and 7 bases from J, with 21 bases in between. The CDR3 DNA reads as TGTGCCAGCAGCCCCAGCGGGTTTCCCTTTTCAAATGAGCAGTTCTTC. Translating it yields CASSPSGFPFSNEQFF.

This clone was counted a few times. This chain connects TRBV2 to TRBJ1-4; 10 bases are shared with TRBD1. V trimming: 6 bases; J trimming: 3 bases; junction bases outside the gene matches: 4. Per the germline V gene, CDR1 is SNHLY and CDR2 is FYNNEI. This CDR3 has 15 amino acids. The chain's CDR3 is CASRVGTGANEKLFF. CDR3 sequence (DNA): TGTGCCAGCAGGGTTGGGACAGGGGCTAATGAAAAACTGTTTTTT.

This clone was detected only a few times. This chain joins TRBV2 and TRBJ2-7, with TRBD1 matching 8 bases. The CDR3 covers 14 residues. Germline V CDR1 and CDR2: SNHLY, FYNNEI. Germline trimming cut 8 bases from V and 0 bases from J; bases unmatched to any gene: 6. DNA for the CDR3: TGTGCCAGCGGACAGGGTTCCCTCTCCTACGAGCAGTACTTC. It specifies CASGQGSLSYEQYF.

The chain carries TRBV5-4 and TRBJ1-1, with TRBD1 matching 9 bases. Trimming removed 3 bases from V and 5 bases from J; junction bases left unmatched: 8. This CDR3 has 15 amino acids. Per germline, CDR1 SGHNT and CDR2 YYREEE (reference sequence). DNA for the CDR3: TGTGCCAGCAGCTGGCCGGGACAGGGAGGAACTGAAGCTTTCTTT. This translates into CASSWPGQGGTEAFF.

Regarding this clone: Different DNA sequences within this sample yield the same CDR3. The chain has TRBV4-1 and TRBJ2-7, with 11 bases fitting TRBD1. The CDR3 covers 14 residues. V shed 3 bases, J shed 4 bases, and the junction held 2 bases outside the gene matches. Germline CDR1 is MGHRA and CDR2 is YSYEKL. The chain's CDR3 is CASSHGQGAYEQYF. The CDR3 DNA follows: TGCGCCAGCAGCCACGGACAGGGGGCGTACGAGCAGTACTTC.

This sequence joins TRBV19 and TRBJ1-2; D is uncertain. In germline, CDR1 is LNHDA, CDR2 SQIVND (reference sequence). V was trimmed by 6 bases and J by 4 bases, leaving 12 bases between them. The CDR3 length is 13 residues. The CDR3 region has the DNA TGTGCCAGTAGCCCTCGGGTCTCCTATGGCTACACCTTC. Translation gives CASSPRVSYGYTF.

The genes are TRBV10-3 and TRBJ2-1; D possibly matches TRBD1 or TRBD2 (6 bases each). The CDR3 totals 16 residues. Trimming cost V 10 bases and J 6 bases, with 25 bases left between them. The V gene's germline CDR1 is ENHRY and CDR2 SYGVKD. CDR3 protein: CASRGQEGHGGNEQFF. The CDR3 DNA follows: TGTGCCAGCAGGGGCCAGGAGGGCCATGGAGGCAATGAGCAGTTCTTC.

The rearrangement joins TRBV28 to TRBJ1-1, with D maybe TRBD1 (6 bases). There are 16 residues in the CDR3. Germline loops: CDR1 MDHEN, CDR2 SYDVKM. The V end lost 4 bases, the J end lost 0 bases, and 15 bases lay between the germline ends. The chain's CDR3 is CASSSYRAIMNTEAFF. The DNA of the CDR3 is TGTGCCAGCAGTTCATACAGGGCTATCATGAACACTGAAGCTTTCTTT.